These 25 T cell receptor beta chains were sequenced from one sample in a study of molecular identifiers for immune sequencing clone quantification (dated by TCRdb to the late 2010s). The library was generated by PCR. Sequencer: Illumina HiSeq 4000. TCRdb itself trimmed the public reads at Q25 with fastp, ran MiXCR and retained productive beta chains. Rows are unified per CDR3 protein, each entry keeping the most common DNA and genes. The sample table contains about 500,000 distinct CDR3 sequences; only one count was recorded for over 20% of them. The ten largest clones represent about 0.84% of the sample. The material sequenced was naive CD8+ T cells from blood, with Jurkat cell RNA spiked in. The sample's cell subset or site, from its label and the paper: FACS-sorted CD8+CD4-CCR7+CD45RA+ naive T cells. The receptors come from a human donor in good health. Some libraries in this study had Jurkat cell RNA spiked in.

This clonotype was recorded at least ten times. The chain combines TRBV20-1 with TRBJ2-1; 9 bases are a match to TRBD1. After removal of 1 base from V and 8 bases from J, the junction contained 6 bases not matched to a gene. This CDR3 is 14 amino acids long. Germline V CDR1 and CDR2: DFQATT, SNEGSKA (reference sequence). In nucleotides, the CDR3 is TGCAGTGCTAGAGCGGTTGGACAGGGGCATGAGCAGTTCTTC. It encodes CSARAVGQGHEQFF.

V usage is TRBV20-1 and J usage is TRBJ1-5; D gene ambiguous. The CDR3 loop spans 14 amino acids. CDR1 is DFQATT, CDR2 SNEGSKA, per germline (reference sequence). Deletions cut 0 bases from V and 9 bases from J, with 15 bases between. The CDR3 nucleotides are TGCAGTGCTAGAGATTTGGGGTACCATCGGCCCCAGCATTTT. Amino acid sequence: CSARDLGYHRPQHF.

In this sample, this clonotype turned up many times. The rearrangement joins TRBV7-2 to TRBJ1-5; unclear D gene. Germline values: CDR1 SGHTA, CDR2 FQGNSA. This CDR3 spans 15 amino acids. The germline V and J ends were trimmed by 6 bases and 0 bases, with 12 bases remaining between them. CDR3: CASSSEINSNQPQHF. DNA for the CDR3: TGTGCCAGCAGTTCCGAAATAAATAGCAATCAGCCCCAGCATTTT.

The chain links TRBV29-1 to TRBJ1-3; D not resolved. The length of the CDR3 is 13 residues. Germline-derived CDR1 and CDR2 are SQVTM and ANQGSEA. Between the trimmed V and J ends, which lost 7 bases and 4 bases, there was a span of 14 bases. In DNA form, the CDR3 reads TGCAGCGCCCGCGGTGCAACCGGAAACACCATATATTTT. This sequence encodes CSARGATGNTIYF.

This clonotype was seen more than once but under ten times. The V call is TRBV13, the J call TRBJ2-2; D remains unclear. CDR3 length: 14 amino acids. CDR1 and CDR2 (germline): PRHDT, FYEKMQ (reference sequence). With 5 bases removed from V and 6 bases from J, the gap between germline ends came to 13 bases. The CDR3 DNA reads as TGTGCCAGCAGCCCCCACGAGTGGGCCGGGGAGCTGTTTTTT. Its protein product is CASSPHEWAGELFF.

The chain has TRBV6-5 and TRBJ2-2; weak D call: TRBD1 (6 bases). CDR1 is MNHEY, CDR2 SVGAGI, per germline. This CDR3 contains 16 residues. The ends were cut back, 0 bases at V and 7 bases at J, with 15 bases in the middle. This CDR3 reads CASSYSKAGDNGELFF. The CDR3 DNA reads as TGTGCCAGCAGTTACTCAAAGGCAGGGGATAACGGGGAGCTGTTTTTT.

This sequence joins TRBV19 and TRBJ1-1; D is perhaps TRBD1 (5 bases). Germline CDR1 LNHDA, CDR2 SQIVND (reference sequence). V was clipped by 3 bases and J by 0 bases, with 8 bases between them. CDR3 length equals 14 residues. The CDR3 here is CASSIWGLNTEAFF. Here the CDR3 DNA reads TGTGCCAGTAGTATCTGGGGCCTGAACACTGAAGCTTTCTTT.

This clonotype has at least ten counts. The chain uses TRBV27 and TRBJ2-7; possible D gene TRBD2, 5 bases. The CDR3 loop spans 13 amino acids. Looked up from germline, CDR1 is MNHEY and CDR2 is SMNVEV (reference sequence). Between the trimmed V and J ends, which lost 2 bases and 7 bases, there was a span of 12 bases. The CDR3 DNA follows: TGTGCCAGCAGTTTACAGGACTTGGGGGAGCAGTACTTC. Translating gives CASSLQDLGEQYF.

The sample holds a few counts of this clonotype. J is TRBJ2-1 and V is TRBV6-2 or TRBV6-3, with 9 bases identical to TRBD1. The CDR3 length is 14 residues. The V gene end was trimmed by 6 bases and the J gene end by 15 bases; junction bases not matched to a gene: 15. The germline V gene encodes CDR1 MNHEY and CDR2 SVGEGT. CDR3 residues: CASSPLPPSGQGFF. The CDR3 DNA sequence: TGTGCCAGCAGCCCCCTTCCCCCTTCGGGACAGGGGTTCTTC.

This clonotype was counted only a few times. The J gene is TRBJ2-2, the V gene TRBV7-6; TRBD2 matches at 16 bases. V gave up 5 bases and J gave up 6 bases; unmatched junction bases: 3. This CDR3 has 16 amino acids. CDR1 SGHVS and CDR2 FNYEAQ come from the germline V gene. CDR3 in DNA: TGTGCCAGCAGCGCGGGACTAGCGGGGGGGGCCGGGGAGCTGTTTTTT. It codes for CASSAGLAGGAGELFF.

In this sample, this clonotype turned up once. A read error may explain this, as a much larger clone is one base away. The rearrangement joins TRBV12-5 to TRBJ2-2; TRBD1 matches 12 bases. CDR1 is LGHNT and CDR2 is FRNRAP in the germline V gene. The CDR3 runs to 15 residues. The CDR3 DNA is TGTGTTAGTGGACAGGGACAGGGGGCGACCGGGGAGCTGTTTTTT. It yields the protein CVSGQGQGATGELFF.

The chain uses TRBV10-3 and TRBJ1-2, with 8 positions matching TRBD1. The germline CDR1 and CDR2 sequences are ENHRY and SYGVKD. With V trimmed by 3 bases and J by 1 base, 4 bases remained unmatched. The CDR3 contains 15 residues. Here the CDR3 reads CAISDYDRGNYGYTF. For the CDR3, the DNA is TGTGCCATCAGTGATTATGACAGGGGTAACTATGGCTACACCTTC.

Only a few counts were recorded for this clonotype. An end of the junction does not agree with germline; a read error may underlie this. The chain links TRBV2 to TRBJ2-1, with D unresolved. There are 14 residues in the CDR3. Germline-derived CDR1 and CDR2 are SNHLY and FYNNEI. The CDR3 reads CASRVGAPGNEQFF. CDR3 sequence (DNA): TGTGCTAGCAGAGTGGGTGCCCCAGGCAATGAGCAGTTCTTC.

In its sample, this clonotype was seen a few times. The gene calls are TRBV19 and TRBJ2-7, with a possible D match to TRBD2 (5 bases). Between the trimmed V and J ends, which lost 3 bases and 3 bases, there was a span of 15 bases. The CDR3 covers 15 residues. The germline CDR1 and CDR2 sequences are LNHDA and SQIVND (reference sequence). In DNA form, the CDR3 reads TGTGCCAGTAGTATCGCGGGTGCCACCCACTACGAGCAGTACTTC. This sequence encodes CASSIAGATHYEQYF.

In this sample, this clonotype turned up a few times. The chain employs TRBV4-2 and TRBJ2-7, with D perhaps matching TRBD1 (6 bases). There are 13 residues in the CDR3. Germline values: CDR1 LGHNA, CDR2 YNFKEQ. The ends were cut back, 4 bases at V and 3 bases at J, with 10 bases in the middle. The CDR3 is CASSPQGIYEQYF. The CDR3 bases are TGTGCCAGCAGCCCACAGGGAATCTACGAGCAGTACTTC.

The V call is TRBV6-5, the J call TRBJ1-5; D ambiguous. V was clipped by 0 bases and J by 13 bases, with 13 bases between them. Germline V gene sequence: CDR1 MNHEY, CDR2 SVGAGI. The CDR3 contains 13 residues. The CDR3 reads CASSYSIGSLQHF. The CDR3 DNA reads as TGTGCCAGCAGTTACTCGATAGGCAGTTTACAGCATTTT.

This clonotype showed up many times. The chain has TRBV13 and TRBJ1-1, with D tentatively TRBD1 (5 bases). V shed 1 base and J shed 11 bases, with 14 bases lying between them. The CDR3 loop spans 13 amino acids. From germline, CDR1 is PRHDT and CDR2 FYEKMQ (reference sequence). Here the CDR3 reads CASSLARGDRAFF. CDR3 bases: TGTGCCAGCAGCTTAGCCCGGGGGGACCGGGCTTTCTTT.

To note about this clonotype: Likely a read error: the CDR3 ends without its conserved phenylalanine or tryptophan. V and J are TRBV12-3 or TRBV12-4 and TRBJ1-1; D is ambiguous. The CDR3 runs to 15 residues. V was trimmed by 3 bases and J by 0 bases, leaving 11 bases between them. Here the CDR3 reads CASSLGGAMNTEAFY. As DNA, the CDR3 is TGTGCCAGCAGTTTGGGAGGCGCAATGAACACTGAAGCTTTCTAT.

In this sample, this clonotype turned up many times. The chain carries TRBV2 and TRBJ2-3; 9 nucleotides line up with TRBD2. This CDR3 comprises 17 residues. Trimming at V came to 0 bases and at J to 4 bases, leaving 8 bases not matched to a gene. Germline CDR1 reads SNHLY; CDR2 reads FYNNEI. The CDR3 DNA reads TGTGCCAGCAGTGAAGCGCTGGCGGGGGGGCCCCCAGATACGCAGTATTTT. Translated, it gives CASSEALAGGPPDTQYF.

The rearrangement joins TRBV5-6 to TRBJ1-5, with D possibly being TRBD1 (6 bases). The CDR3 totals 19 residues. From germline, CDR1 is SGHDT and CDR2 YYEEEE. V lost 0 bases, J lost 8 bases, and 27 bases lay in between. The CDR3 here is CASSLGGGSFNTLREPQHF. The CDR3 DNA reads TGTGCCAGCAGCTTGGGAGGGGGTTCATTCAATACGCTTAGGGAGCCCCAGCATTTT. The full variable domain, completed using reference TRBV5-6 and TRBJ1-5, is DAGVTQSPTHLIKTRGQQVTLRCSPKSGHDTVSWYQQALGQGPQFIFQYYEEEERQRGNFPDRFSGHQFPNYSSELNVNALLLGDSALYLCASSLGGGSFNTLREPQHFGDGTRLSIL.

Concerning this clonotype: This may arise from a read error, as a much more abundant clone is one base away. This chain joins TRBV7-2 and TRBJ1-6; weak D call: TRBD1 (6 bases). The germline CDR1 and CDR2 sequences are SGHTA and FQGNSA. Trimming removed 4 bases at V and 1 base at J, with 11 bases between. This CDR3 has 16 residues. The CDR3 DNA reads TGTGCCAGCAGCTCCTCACAGGGTTCCTATAATTCACCCCTCCACTTT. It codes for CASSSSQGSYNSPLHF.

J is TRBJ2-3 and V is TRBV27; 10 bases are a match to TRBD2. The CDR3 is 14 residues long. Unmatched junction bases numbered 5, after V lost 6 bases and J lost 5 bases. CDR1 and CDR2 (germline): MNHEY, SMNVEV (reference sequence). CDR3 region: CASRLAGSIDTQYF. CDR3 sequence (DNA): TGTGCCAGCAGACTAGCGGGGTCTATAGATACGCAGTATTTT.

The sample holds one count of this clonotype. A read error may be the cause here, since a much bigger clone is one base away. This rearrangement joins TRBV29-1 to TRBJ2-5; TRBD2 matches at 9 bases. Germline CDR1 reads SQVTM; CDR2 reads ANQGSEA. This CDR3 contains 12 residues. CDR3 DNA sequence: TGCAGCGCACGCGGGGGGGCGGAGACCCATTACTTC. Protein product: CSARGGAETHYF.

The table lists this clonotype with many counts. V usage is TRBV12-3 or TRBV12-4 and J usage is TRBJ1-1; 8 bases align to TRBD1. This CDR3 spans 14 amino acids. Trimming removed 6 bases from V and 7 bases from J; junction bases left unmatched: 10. As DNA, the CDR3 is TGTGCCAGCAGAGGACAGGGATTCCCCTATGAAGCTTTCTTT. This sequence encodes CASRGQGFPYEAFF.

The J gene is TRBJ2-7, the V gene TRBV4-3, with D tentatively TRBD1 or TRBD2 (7 bases each). Germline CDR1 reads LGHNA; CDR2 reads YSLEER. The CDR3 consists of 17 residues. The V and J ends lost 0 bases and 3 bases respectively, with 18 bases between them. CDR3 in amino acids: CASSQDSQGGLFYEQYF. The CDR3 DNA reads as TGCGCCAGCAGCCAAGATTCGCAGGGGGGGCTTTTCTACGAGCAGTACTTC.